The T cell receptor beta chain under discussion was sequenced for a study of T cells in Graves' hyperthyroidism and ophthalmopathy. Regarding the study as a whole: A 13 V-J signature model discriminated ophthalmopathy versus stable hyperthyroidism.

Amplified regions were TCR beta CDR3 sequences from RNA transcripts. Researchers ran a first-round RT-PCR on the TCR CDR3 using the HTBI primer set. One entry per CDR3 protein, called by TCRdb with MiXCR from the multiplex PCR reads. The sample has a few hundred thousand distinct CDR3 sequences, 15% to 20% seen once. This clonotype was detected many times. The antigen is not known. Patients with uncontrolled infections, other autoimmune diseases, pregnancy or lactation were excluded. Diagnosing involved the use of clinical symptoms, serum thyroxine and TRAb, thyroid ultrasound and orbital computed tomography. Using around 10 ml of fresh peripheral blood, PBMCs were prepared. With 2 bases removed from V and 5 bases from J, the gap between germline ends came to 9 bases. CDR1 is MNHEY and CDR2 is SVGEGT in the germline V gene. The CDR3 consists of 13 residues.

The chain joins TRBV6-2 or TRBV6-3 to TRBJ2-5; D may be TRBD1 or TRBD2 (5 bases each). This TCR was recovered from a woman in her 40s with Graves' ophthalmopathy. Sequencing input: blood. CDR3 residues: CASSYGGWETQYF. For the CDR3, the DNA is TGTGCCAGCAGTTACGGGGGTTGGGAGACCCAGTACTTC.